What follows are 23 T cell receptor beta chains derived from one specimen sequenced in a study of lymphopenia after photon versus proton radiotherapy. Sequencing was performed with immunoSEQ multiplex PCR; in TCRdb, only in-frame clones are kept and a portion is missing. Of around 50,000 clones in the sample, about 81% were seen once. This specimen consisted of peripheral blood, obtained from a patient treated with proton-based radiotherapy. The receptor source for this set is a man between 60 and 75 years old with pancreatic cancer.

The chain is built from TRBV5-1 and TRBJ1-3; D is unresolved. Germline CDR1 reads SGHRS; CDR2 reads YFSETQ. The CDR3 is 14 residues long. Trimming stripped 0 bases from V and 2 bases from J, with 6 bases between. Here the CDR3 DNA reads TGCGCCAGCAGCTTGGAACAGACTGGAAACACCATATATTTT. It translates to CASSLEQTGNTIYF.

This chain links TRBV11-2 with TRBJ2-2; no firm D call. Germline-derived CDR1 and CDR2 are SGHAT and FQNNGV. The V end lost 4 bases, the J end lost 5 bases, and 2 bases lay between the germline ends. CDR3 size: 11 residues. The CDR3 protein is CASSSTGELFF. DNA for the CDR3: TGTGCCAGCAGCTCAACCGGGGAGCTGTTTTTT.

The genes are TRBV25-1 and TRBJ2-6, with unresolved D. V was cut by 6 bases and J by 0 bases, with 3 bases left in between. Germline V CDR1 and CDR2: MGHDK, SYGVNS. The CDR3 extends over 13 amino acids. The CDR3 nucleotides are TGTGCCAGCAGCCTCTCTGGGGCCAACGTCCTGACTTTC. This encodes CASSLSGANVLTF.

The gene calls are TRBV9 and TRBJ2-1, with D possibly being TRBD2 (6 bases). The CDR3 is 15 amino acids. V was clipped by 0 bases and J by 7 bases, with 14 bases between them. The germline V gene has CDR1 SGDLS and CDR2 YYNGEE. This CDR3 is CASSVGSLGRNEQFF. In DNA, the CDR3 is TGTGCCAGCAGCGTAGGGTCCCTGGGGAGGAATGAGCAGTTCTTC. The full variable domain, in which reference TRBV9 and TRBJ2-1 provide the parts outside the CDR3, is DSGVTQTPKHLITATGQRVTLRCSPRSGDLSVYWYQQSLDQGLQFLIQYYNGEERAKGNILERFSAQQFPDLHSELNLSSLELGDSALYFCASSVGSLGRNEQFFGPGTRLTVL.

This clone was found a few times. The rearrangement links TRBV25-1 to TRBJ2-4; a possible D gene is TRBD2 (5 bases). This CDR3 is built from 14 residues. The V and J ends lost 2 bases and 7 bases respectively, with 12 bases between them. CDR1 and CDR2 from the germline V gene are MGHDK and SYGVNS. The CDR3 bases are TGTGCCAGCAGTGAAGAGAGGAGAGGGAACATTCAGTACTTC. This codes for CASSEERRGNIQYF. Combining the CDR3 with reference TRBV25-1 and TRBJ2-4 gives the whole variable domain EADIYQTPRYLVIGTGKKITLECSQTMGHDKMYWYQQDPGMELHLIHYSYGVNSTEKGDLSSESTVSRIRTEHFPLTLESARPSHTSQYLCASSEERRGNIQYFGAGTRLSVL.

The rearrangement joins TRBV2 to TRBJ1-3; D gene uncertain. The CDR3 is made up of 14 amino acids. Per the germline V gene, CDR1 is SNHLY and CDR2 is FYNNEI. Trimming left V 2 bases short and J 6 bases short, with 11 bases between. Written as DNA, the CDR3 is TGTGCCAGCAGTGAAACGGGGATCCCAAACACCATATATTTT. The encoded protein is CASSETGIPNTIYF.

The DNA of the CDR3 is TGTGCCATCAGTGACAGCGGGAGGCCCCACAATGAGCAGTTCTTC. Translating gives CAISDSGRPHNEQFF. The rearrangement links TRBV10-3 to TRBJ2-1; 9 bases align to TRBD2. This CDR3 spans 15 amino acids. V dropped 3 bases and J dropped 5; count of bases not matched to a gene: 5. Germline lookup yields CDR1 ENHRY and CDR2 SYGVKD.

This chain connects TRBV10-3 to TRBJ1-1; D not resolved. Trimming removed 5 bases from V and 1 base from J, with 11 bases in between. The CDR3 spans 14 residues. Germline assignment: CDR1 ENHRY and CDR2 SYGVKD. The CDR3 sequence is CAISYSVSNTEAFF. The CDR3 nucleotides are TGTGCCATCAGTTACTCCGTTTCGAACACTGAAGCTTTCTTT.

The chain uses TRBV5-6 and TRBJ2-1, with D hard to call. CDR1 and CDR2 (germline): SGHDT, YYEEEE. V shed 2 bases and J shed 5 bases, with 2 bases lying between them. This CDR3 contains 11 residues. CDR3 residues: CASSLHNEQFF. The CDR3 nucleotides read TGTGCCAGCAGCTTACACAATGAGCAGTTCTTC. Using reference TRBV5-6 and TRBJ2-1 for the parts outside the CDR3, the full variable domain is DAGVTQSPTHLIKTRGQQVTLRCSPKSGHDTVSWYQQALGQGPQFIFQYYEEEERQRGNFPDRFSGHQFPNYSSELNVNALLLGDSALYLCASSLHNEQFFGPGTRLTVL.

The chain joins TRBV9 to TRBJ2-1; TRBD2 might be the D (6 bases). The V end was cut by 2 bases, the J end by 6 bases, with 18 bases between. The CDR3 is 16 residues long. Germline-derived CDR1 and CDR2 are SGDLS and YYNGEE. CDR3 sequence reads: CASSVAADYQGNEQFF. The CDR3 region has the DNA TGTGCCAGCAGCGTGGCAGCGGACTATCAGGGCAATGAGCAGTTCTTC.

This clone was seen just once. The V call is TRBV6-1, the J call TRBJ2-7; 13 nucleotides agree with TRBD2. The CDR3 is made up of 17 amino acids. V lost 3 bases, J lost 7 bases, and 12 bases stayed unmatched. Per the germline V gene, CDR1 is MNHNS and CDR2 is SASEGT. The CDR3 reads CASSEGGLAGRGGEQYF. CDR3 nucleotides: TGTGCCAGCAGTGAGGGGGGACTAGCGGGAAGAGGTGGTGAGCAGTACTTC.

The V and J genes are TRBV4-2 and TRBJ2-5, with D hard to call. Looked up from germline, CDR1 is LGHNA and CDR2 is YNFKEQ. CDR3 length: 17 amino acids. V dropped 0 bases and J dropped 2 bases, with 16 bases sitting between them. The CDR3 DNA reads TGTGCCAGCAGCCAAGATGTGGCAGGACGATCGCAAGAGACCCAGTACTTC. Translating gives CASSQDVAGRSQETQYF.

The CDR3 nucleotides are TGTGCCAGCTCACCACGATCGTACTACGAGCAGTACTTC. Translation gives CASSPRSYYEQYF. The rearrangement joins TRBV18 to TRBJ2-7; D unclear. V was trimmed by 1 base and J by 3 bases, leaving 7 bases between them. This CDR3 has 13 residues. Germline CDR1 and CDR2: KGHSH and LQKENI. Using reference TRBV18 and TRBJ2-7 for the parts outside the CDR3, the full variable domain is NAGVMQNPRHLVRRRGQEARLRCSPMKGHSHVYWYRQLPEEGLKFMVYLQKENIIDESGMPKERFSAEFPKEGPSILRIQQVVRGDSAAYFCASSPRSYYEQYFGPGTRLTVT.

This clone was observed once. The chain has TRBV2 and TRBJ2-7; 8 bases are a match to TRBD2. Germline CDR1 is SNHLY and CDR2 is FYNNEI. Trimming cost V 8 bases and J 2 bases; bases outside gene matches: 14. This CDR3 is 16 amino acids long. The CDR3 is CASPKGSGLGTYEQYF. The DNA for the CDR3 is TGTGCCAGCCCTAAAGGTTCGGGACTAGGTACCTACGAGCAGTACTTC.

This rearrangement joins TRBV25-1 to TRBJ1-3; D remains unclear. The germline V gene encodes CDR1 MGHDK and CDR2 SYGVNS. The CDR3 runs to 13 residues. With 8 bases removed from V and 4 bases from J, the gap between germline ends came to 12 bases. The CDR3: CASLGPFGNTIYF. The CDR3 DNA is TGTGCCAGCCTCGGACCCTTCGGAAACACCATATATTTT.

The chain couples TRBV29-1 to TRBJ2-1, with D possibly matching TRBD2 (6 bases). The CDR3 loop spans 15 amino acids. Per germline, CDR1 SQVTM and CDR2 ANQGSEA. V lost 8 bases and J lost 0, with 17 bases in between. CDR3 amino acids: CSTPGAGSSYNEQFF. DNA for the CDR3: TGCAGCACCCCTGGGGCGGGAAGCTCCTACAATGAGCAGTTCTTC.

This rearrangement joins TRBV6-7 to TRBJ2-7, with D possibly matching TRBD2 (6 bases). TRBV6-7 is an open reading frame whose function is uncertain. The length of the CDR3 is 15 residues. V was pared by 2 bases and J by 3 bases, with 14 bases between. The CDR3 coding sequence is TGTGCCAGCAGTTACCCGACTAGGACCCACTACGAGCAGTACTTC. Translation: CASSYPTRTHYEQYF.

This chain connects TRBV19 to TRBJ2-1; 7 nucleotides agree with TRBD1. This CDR3 has 15 amino acids. CDR1 is LNHDA and CDR2 is SQIVND in the germline V gene (reference sequence). The trim removed 5 bases at V and 5 bases at J, leaving 9 bases unmatched. The chain's CDR3 is CASSPERDRNNEQFF. CDR3 nucleotide sequence: TGTGCCAGTAGTCCCGAAAGGGACAGAAACAATGAGCAGTTCTTC.

This clone was seen a single time. The chain uses TRBV6-1 and TRBJ2-7, with 8 bases aligning to TRBD2. CDR1 is MNHNS and CDR2 is SASEGT in the germline V gene. V gave up 0 bases and J gave up 3 bases; unmatched junction bases: 7. The CDR3 consists of 16 residues. The CDR3: CASSEASGANHYEQYF. Here the CDR3 DNA reads TGTGCCAGCAGTGAAGCTAGCGGGGCAAATCACTACGAGCAGTACTTC.

The chain employs TRBV28 and TRBJ2-7, with D maybe TRBD2 (5 bases). This CDR3 region has 13 residues. Germline V gene lookup returns CDR1 MDHEN and CDR2 SYDVKM. The V gene lost 0 bases and the J gene lost 6 bases, with 9 bases spanning the gap. The CDR3 DNA is TGTGCCAGCAGTTTATGGGCGAGCGGCGAGCAGTACTTC. Protein product: CASSLWASGEQYF.

The V gene is TRBV28, the J gene TRBJ2-3; 7 bases fit TRBD1. Germline V CDR1 and CDR2: MDHEN, SYDVKM. V lost 5 bases to trimming and J lost 1 base; unmatched junction nucleotides: 3. The CDR3 is made up of 14 amino acids. The CDR3 DNA reads TGTGCCAGCAGTATGACAGGGCGCACAGATACGCAGTATTTT. It translates to CASSMTGRTDTQYF.

This clone was counted once. The chain combines TRBV29-1 with TRBJ2-2; possibly TRBD1 for D (7 bases). Germline V lookup: CDR1 SQVTM, CDR2 ANQGSEA. The CDR3 has 14 residues. V was trimmed by 4 bases and J by 5 bases, leaving 14 bases between them. This chain's CDR3 is CSVGRAGGTGELFF. The CDR3 region has the DNA TGCAGCGTTGGGAGGGCAGGGGGGACCGGGGAGCTGTTTTTT.

V is TRBV27 and J is TRBJ2-2; D is tentatively TRBD1 or TRBD2 (5 bases each). The length of the CDR3 is 12 residues. Germline V lookup: CDR1 MNHEY, CDR2 SMNVEV (reference sequence). Trimming took off 8 bases at V and 7 bases at J, with 11 bases between the two ends. In DNA, the CDR3 is TGTGCCAGCGGGGACGGGTTCGGGGAGCTGTTTTTT. Translation gives CASGDGFGELFF.